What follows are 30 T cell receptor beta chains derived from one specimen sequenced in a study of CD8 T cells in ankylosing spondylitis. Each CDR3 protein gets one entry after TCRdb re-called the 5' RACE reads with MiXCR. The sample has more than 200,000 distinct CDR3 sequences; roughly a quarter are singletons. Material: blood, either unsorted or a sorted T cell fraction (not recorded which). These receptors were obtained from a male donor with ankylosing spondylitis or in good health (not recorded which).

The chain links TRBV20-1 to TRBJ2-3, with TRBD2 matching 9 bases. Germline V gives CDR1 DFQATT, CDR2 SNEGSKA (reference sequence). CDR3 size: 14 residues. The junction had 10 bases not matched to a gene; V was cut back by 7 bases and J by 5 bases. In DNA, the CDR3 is TGCAGTGTTTTCCCCCCGACTAGCGGAGATACGCAGTATTTT. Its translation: CSVFPPTSGDTQYF.

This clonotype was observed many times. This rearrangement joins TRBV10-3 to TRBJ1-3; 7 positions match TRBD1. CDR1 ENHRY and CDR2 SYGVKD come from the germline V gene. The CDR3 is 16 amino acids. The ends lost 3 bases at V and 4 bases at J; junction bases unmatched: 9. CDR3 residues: CAISDRDSVLGNTIYF. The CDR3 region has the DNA TGTGCCATCAGTGATCGGGACAGTGTTCTCGGAAACACCATATATTTT.

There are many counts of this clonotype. This CDR3 is CSAQWETQYF. The CDR3 region has the DNA TGCAGTGCTCAATGGGAGACCCAGTACTTC. This chain links TRBV20-1 with TRBJ2-5; no firm D call. Germline CDR1 and CDR2: DFQATT and SNEGSKA (reference sequence). V was trimmed by 5 bases and J by 5 bases, leaving 6 bases between them. The CDR3 runs to 10 residues.

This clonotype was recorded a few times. The CDR3 DNA sequence: TGTGCCAGCAGTTCGGAAGGACTAGCCACAGATACGCAGTATTTT. Amino acids: CASSSEGLATDTQYF. V gene TRBV7-9 combines with J gene TRBJ2-3, with 8 bases lining up with TRBD2. Germline lookup yields CDR1 SEHNR and CDR2 FQNEAQ (reference sequence). CDR3 length equals 15 residues. Trimming removed 6 bases from V and 2 bases from J; junction bases left unmatched: 7. The full variable domain, completed using reference TRBV7-9 and TRBJ2-3, is DTGVSQNPRHKITKRGQNVTFRCDPISEHNRLYWYRQTLGQGPEFLTYFQNEAQLEKSRLLSDRFSAERPKGSFSTLEIQRTEQGDSAMYLCASSSEGLATDTQYFGPGTRLTVL.

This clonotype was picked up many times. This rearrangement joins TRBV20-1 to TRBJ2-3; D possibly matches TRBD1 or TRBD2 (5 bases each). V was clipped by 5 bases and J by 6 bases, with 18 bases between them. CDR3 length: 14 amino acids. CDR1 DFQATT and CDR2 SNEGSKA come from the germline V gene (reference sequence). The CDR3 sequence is CSAAPGTAADTQYF. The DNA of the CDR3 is TGCAGTGCTGCACCCGGGACCGCGGCCGATACGCAGTATTTT.

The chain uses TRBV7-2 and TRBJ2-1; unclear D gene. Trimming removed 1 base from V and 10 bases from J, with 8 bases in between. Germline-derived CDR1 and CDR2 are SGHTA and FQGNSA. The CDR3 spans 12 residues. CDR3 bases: TGTGCCAGCAGCTTAGTAAGGTGGGAGCAGTTCTTC. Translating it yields CASSLVRWEQFF.

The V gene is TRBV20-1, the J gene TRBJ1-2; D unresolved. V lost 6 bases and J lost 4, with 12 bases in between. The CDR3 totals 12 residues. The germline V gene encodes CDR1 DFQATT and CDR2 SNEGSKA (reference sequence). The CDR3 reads CSAQARGYGYTF. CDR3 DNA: TGCAGTGCCCAGGCACGGGGCTATGGCTACACCTTC.

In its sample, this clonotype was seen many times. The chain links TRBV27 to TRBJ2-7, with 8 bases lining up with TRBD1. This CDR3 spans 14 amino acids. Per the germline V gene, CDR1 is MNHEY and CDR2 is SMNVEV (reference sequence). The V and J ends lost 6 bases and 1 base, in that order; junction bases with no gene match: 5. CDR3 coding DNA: TGTGCCAGCAGAATTACAGGGGGGTCCTACGAGCAGTACTTC. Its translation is CASRITGGSYEQYF.

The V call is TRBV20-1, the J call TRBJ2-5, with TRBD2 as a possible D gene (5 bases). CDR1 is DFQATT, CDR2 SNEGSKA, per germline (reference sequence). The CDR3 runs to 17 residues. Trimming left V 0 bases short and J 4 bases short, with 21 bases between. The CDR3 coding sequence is TGCAGTGCTAGAGATCGATTAAGCGGTCCAGCACCAGAGACCCAGTACTTC. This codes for CSARDRLSGPAPETQYF.

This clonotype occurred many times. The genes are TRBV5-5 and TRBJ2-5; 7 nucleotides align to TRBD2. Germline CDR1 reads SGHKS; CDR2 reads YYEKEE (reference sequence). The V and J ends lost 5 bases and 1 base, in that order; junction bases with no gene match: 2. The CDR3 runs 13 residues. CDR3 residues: CASRRGSQETQYF. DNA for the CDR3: TGTGCCAGCAGGCGGGGGAGCCAAGAGACCCAGTACTTC.

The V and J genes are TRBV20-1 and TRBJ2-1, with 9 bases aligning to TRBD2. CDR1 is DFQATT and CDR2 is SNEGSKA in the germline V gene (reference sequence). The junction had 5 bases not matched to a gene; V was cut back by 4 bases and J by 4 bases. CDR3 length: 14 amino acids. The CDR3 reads CSATSGDHYNEQFF. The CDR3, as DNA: TGCAGTGCTACTAGCGGGGACCATTACAATGAGCAGTTCTTC.

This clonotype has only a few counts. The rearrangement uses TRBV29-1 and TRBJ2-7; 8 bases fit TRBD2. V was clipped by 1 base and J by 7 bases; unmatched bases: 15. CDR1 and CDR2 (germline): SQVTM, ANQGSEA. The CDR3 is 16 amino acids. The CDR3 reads CSVEAGGAKGHGEQYF. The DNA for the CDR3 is TGCAGCGTTGAAGCCGGGGGGGCCAAGGGCCATGGTGAGCAGTACTTC.

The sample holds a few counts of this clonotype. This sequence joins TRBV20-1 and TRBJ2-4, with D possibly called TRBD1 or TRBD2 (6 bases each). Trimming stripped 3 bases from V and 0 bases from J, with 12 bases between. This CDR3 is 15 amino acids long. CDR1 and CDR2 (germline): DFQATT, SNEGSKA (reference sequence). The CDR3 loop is CSARGRGLAKNIQYF. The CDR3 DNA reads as TGCAGTGCTAGGGGCAGGGGACTAGCCAAAAACATTCAGTACTTC.

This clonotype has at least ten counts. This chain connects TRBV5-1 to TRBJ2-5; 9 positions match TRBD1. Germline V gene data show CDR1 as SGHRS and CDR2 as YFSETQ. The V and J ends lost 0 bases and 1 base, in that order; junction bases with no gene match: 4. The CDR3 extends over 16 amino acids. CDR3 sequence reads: CASSLDPTGGQETQYF. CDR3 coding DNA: TGCGCCAGCAGCTTGGACCCGACAGGGGGCCAAGAGACCCAGTACTTC.

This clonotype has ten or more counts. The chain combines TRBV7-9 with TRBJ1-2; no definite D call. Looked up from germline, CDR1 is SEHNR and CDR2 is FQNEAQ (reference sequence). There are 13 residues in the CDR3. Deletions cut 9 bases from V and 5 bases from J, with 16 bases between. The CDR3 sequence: CASHSTALYGYTF. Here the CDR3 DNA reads TGTGCCAGTCACAGTACCGCCCTTTATGGCTACACCTTC.

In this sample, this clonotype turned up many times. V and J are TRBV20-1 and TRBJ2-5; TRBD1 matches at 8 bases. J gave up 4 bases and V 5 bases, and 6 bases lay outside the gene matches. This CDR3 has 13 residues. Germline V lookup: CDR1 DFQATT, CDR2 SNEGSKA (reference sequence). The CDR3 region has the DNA TGCAGTGCTGCGGACAGGGTCTTAGAGACCCAGTACTTC. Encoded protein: CSAADRVLETQYF.

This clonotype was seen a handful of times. The chain's CDR3 is CASSGGGLLAGSTDTQYF. In DNA form, the CDR3 reads TGTGCCAGCAGTGGGGGGGGGTTGCTAGCGGGGAGCACAGATACGCAGTATTTT. The chain employs TRBV25-1 and TRBJ2-3; 9 bases fit TRBD2. Trimming took 4 bases from V and 0 from J; bases not matched to a gene: 11. CDR1 is MGHDK and CDR2 is SYGVNS in the germline V gene. This CDR3 region has 18 residues.

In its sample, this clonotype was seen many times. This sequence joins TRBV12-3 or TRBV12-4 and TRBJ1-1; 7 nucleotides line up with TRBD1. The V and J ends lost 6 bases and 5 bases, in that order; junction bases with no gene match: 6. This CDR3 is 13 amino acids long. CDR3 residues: CASSPQGYTEAFF. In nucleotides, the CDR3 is TGTGCCAGCAGCCCACAGGGGTATACTGAAGCTTTCTTT.

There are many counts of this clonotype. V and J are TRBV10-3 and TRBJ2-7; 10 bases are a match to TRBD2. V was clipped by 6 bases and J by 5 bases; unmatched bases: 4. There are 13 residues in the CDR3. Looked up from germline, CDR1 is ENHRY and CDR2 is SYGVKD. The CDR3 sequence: CAIRGTSVNEQYF. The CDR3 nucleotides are TGTGCCATCAGAGGGACTAGCGTTAACGAGCAGTACTTC.

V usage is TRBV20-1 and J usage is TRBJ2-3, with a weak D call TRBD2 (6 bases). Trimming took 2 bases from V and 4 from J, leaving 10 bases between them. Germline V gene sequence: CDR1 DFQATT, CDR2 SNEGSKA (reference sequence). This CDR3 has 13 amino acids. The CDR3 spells CSARTPSADTQYF. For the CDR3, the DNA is TGCAGTGCTAGAACCCCTAGCGCAGATACGCAGTATTTT.

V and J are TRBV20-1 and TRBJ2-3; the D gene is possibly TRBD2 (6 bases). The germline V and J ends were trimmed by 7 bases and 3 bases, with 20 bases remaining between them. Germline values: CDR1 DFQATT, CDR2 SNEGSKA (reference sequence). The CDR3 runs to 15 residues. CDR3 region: CSVRASASPTDTQYF. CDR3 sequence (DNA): TGCAGTGTCCGGGCTAGCGCGAGTCCTACAGATACGCAGTATTTT.

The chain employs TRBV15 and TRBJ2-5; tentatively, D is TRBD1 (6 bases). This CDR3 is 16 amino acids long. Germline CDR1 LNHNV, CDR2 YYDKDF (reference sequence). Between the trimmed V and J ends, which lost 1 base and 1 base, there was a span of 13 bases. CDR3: CATSRVYGQSQETQYF. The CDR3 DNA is TGTGCCACCAGCAGAGTTTACGGACAGTCCCAAGAGACCCAGTACTTC. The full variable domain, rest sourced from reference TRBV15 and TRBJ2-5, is DAMVIQNPRYQVTQFGKPVTLSCSQTLNHNVMYWYQQKSSQAPKLLFHYYDKDFNNEADTPDNFQSRRPNTSFCFLDIRSPGLGDTAMYLCATSRVYGQSQETQYFGPGTRLLVL.

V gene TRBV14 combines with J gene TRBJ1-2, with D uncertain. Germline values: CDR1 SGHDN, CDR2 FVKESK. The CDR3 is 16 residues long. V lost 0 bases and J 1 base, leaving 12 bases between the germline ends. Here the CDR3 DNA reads TGTGCCAGCAGCCAAGAAGAGGGCCGGGGTAACTATGGCTACACCTTC. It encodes CASSQEEGRGNYGYTF.

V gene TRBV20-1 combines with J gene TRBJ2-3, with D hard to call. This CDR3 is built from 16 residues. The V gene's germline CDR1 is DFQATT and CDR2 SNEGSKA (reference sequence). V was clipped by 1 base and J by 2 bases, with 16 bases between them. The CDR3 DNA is TGCAGTGCTAGAGGGTCCCTGCGACATGTCACAGATACGCAGTATTTT. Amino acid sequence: CSARGSLRHVTDTQYF.

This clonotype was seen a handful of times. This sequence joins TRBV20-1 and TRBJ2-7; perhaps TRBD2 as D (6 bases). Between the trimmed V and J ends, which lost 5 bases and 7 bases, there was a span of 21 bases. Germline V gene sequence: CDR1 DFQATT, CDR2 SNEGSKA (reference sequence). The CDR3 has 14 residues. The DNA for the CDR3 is TGCAGTGCTCGTGACCCGGCCTGGGCGGGGGAGCAGTACTTC. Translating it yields CSARDPAWAGEQYF.

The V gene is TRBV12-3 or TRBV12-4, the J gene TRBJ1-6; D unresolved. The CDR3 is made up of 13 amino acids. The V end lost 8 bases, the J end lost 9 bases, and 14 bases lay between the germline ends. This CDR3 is CASSWEIGSPLHF. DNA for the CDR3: TGTGCCAGCTCCTGGGAGATAGGTTCACCCCTCCACTTT.

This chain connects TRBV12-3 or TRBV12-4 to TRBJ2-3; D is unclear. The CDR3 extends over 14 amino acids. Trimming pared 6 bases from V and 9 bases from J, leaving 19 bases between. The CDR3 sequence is CASSPSANGWTQYF. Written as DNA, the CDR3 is TGTGCCAGCAGCCCCTCCGCCAATGGGTGGACGCAGTATTTT.

The CDR3 sequence is CASSFPGTSGGAAFF. In nucleotides, the CDR3 is TGTGCCAGCAGTTTCCCAGGGACTAGCGGGGGGGCCGCGTTCTTC. The chain couples TRBV6-5 to TRBJ2-1, with 16 nucleotides matching TRBD2. This CDR3 is 15 amino acids long. J was trimmed by 15 bases and V by 4 bases; bases with no gene match: 9. Germline V gives CDR1 MNHEY, CDR2 SVGAGI.

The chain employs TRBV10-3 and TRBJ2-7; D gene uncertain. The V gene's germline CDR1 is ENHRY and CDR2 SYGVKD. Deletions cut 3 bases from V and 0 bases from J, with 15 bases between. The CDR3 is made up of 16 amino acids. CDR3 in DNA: TGTGCCATCAGTGAAACCGGCCGAAAGAGCTCCTACGAGCAGTACTTC. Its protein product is CAISETGRKSSYEQYF.

CDR3: CASRRTGMMNTEAFF. CDR3 DNA: TGTGCCAGTCGCCGGACAGGGATGATGAACACTGAAGCTTTCTTT. J is TRBJ1-1 and V is TRBV6-1; 8 positions agree with TRBD1. The V and J ends lost 9 bases and 0 bases, in that order; junction bases with no gene match: 9. Germline-derived CDR1 and CDR2 are MNHNS and SASEGT. The CDR3 is made up of 15 amino acids.